Listed here are 30 T cell receptor beta chains from one sample, sequenced in a study of shared clonotypes between healthy human individuals. Produced via immunoSEQ multiplex PCR; TCRdb's table is partial and in-frame only. The sample holds about 980,000 clones, approximately 80% seen once. Specimen: memory CD4+ T cells sorted from blood. This sample's subset: CD45RA-negative fraction. Every receptor here comes from a man between 18 and 29 years old in good health.

The chain is built from TRBV6-1 and TRBJ2-3; perhaps TRBD2 as D (6 bases). The germline CDR1 and CDR2 sequences are MNHNS and SASEGT. Trimming shortened V by 2 bases and J by 0 bases, and 12 bases separated the two germline ends. CDR3 length: 16 amino acids. Here the CDR3 reads CASSEWLALSTDTQYF. The CDR3 DNA reads TGTGCCAGCAGTGAATGGCTAGCGCTGAGCACAGATACGCAGTATTTT.

CDR3 in DNA: TGTGCCAGCAGTGAATCGGAGTTTTCTCACACTGAAGCTTTCTTT. Protein product: CASSESEFSHTEAFF. V usage is TRBV2 and J usage is TRBJ1-1; D not certain. The CDR3 covers 15 residues. The germline gives CDR1 SNHLY, CDR2 FYNNEI. V was pared by 2 bases and J by 3 bases, with 13 bases between.

CDR3 in amino acids: CASFGLEGGETQYF. The CDR3 DNA sequence: TGTGCCAGCTTTGGACTAGAAGGTGGAGAGACCCAGTACTTC. The chain joins TRBV2 to TRBJ2-5, with 7 bases that match TRBD2. The germline CDR1 and CDR2 sequences are SNHLY and FYNNEI. V shed 8 bases and J 4 bases; nucleotides not matched to a gene: 10. This CDR3 comprises 14 residues. Complete variable domain (other parts from reference TRBV2 and TRBJ2-5): EPEVTQTPSHQVTQMGQEVILRCVPISNHLYFYWYRQILGQKVEFLVSFYNNEISEKSEIFDDQFSVERPDGSNFTLKIRSTKLEDSAMYFCASFGLEGGETQYFGPGTRLLVL.

This chain connects TRBV7-2 to TRBJ2-7, with D possibly matching TRBD1 (5 bases). Trimming removed 3 bases from V and 4 bases from J, with 7 bases in between. CDR1 and CDR2 (germline): SGHTA, FQGNSA. The CDR3 covers 12 residues. CDR3 protein: CASSFRAYEQYF. The CDR3 DNA reads as TGTGCCAGCAGCTTCAGGGCGTACGAGCAGTACTTC.

The chain has TRBV30 and TRBJ1-2; weak D call: TRBD1 (5 bases). Germline CDR1 is GTSNPN and CDR2 is SVGIG (reference sequence). V was cut by 5 bases and J by 8 bases, with 12 bases left in between. CDR3 length equals 11 residues. The CDR3 sequence: CAWAGVDGYTF. Written as DNA, the CDR3 is TGTGCCTGGGCGGGGGTGGACGGCTACACCTTC. Full variable domain (missing parts from reference TRBV30 and TRBJ1-2): SQTIHQWPATLVQPVGSPLSLECTVEGTSNPNLYWYRQAAGRGLQLLFYSVGIGQISSEVPQNLSASRPQDRQFILSSKKLLLSDSGFYLCAWAGVDGYTFGSGTRLTVV.

This chain connects TRBV9 to TRBJ1-2; tentatively, D is TRBD1 (5 bases). The CDR3 has 13 amino acids. Per germline, CDR1 SGDLS and CDR2 YYNGEE. Trimming shortened V by 3 bases and J by 10 bases, and 16 bases separated the two germline ends. CDR3 protein: CASSDRSGTHYTF. The DNA of the CDR3 is TGTGCCAGCAGCGACCGATCGGGGACGCACTACACCTTC.

J is TRBJ1-2 and V is TRBV2, with no clear D. Germline V gene sequence: CDR1 SNHLY, CDR2 FYNNEI. The CDR3 extends over 15 amino acids. Trimming cost V 5 bases and J 0 bases, with 13 bases left between them. The CDR3: CASSFTVASNYGYTF. The CDR3 nucleotides are TGTGCCAGCAGTTTTACGGTCGCCTCTAACTATGGCTACACCTTC.

V usage is TRBV27 and J usage is TRBJ1-4, with D uncertain. The germline V gene encodes CDR1 MNHEY and CDR2 SMNVEV (reference sequence). V lost 5 bases and J lost 3, with 13 bases in between. CDR3 length: 15 amino acids. CDR3 residues: CASSPRGGANEKLFF. As DNA, the CDR3 is TGTGCCAGCAGTCCCAGAGGCGGGGCTAATGAAAAACTGTTTTTT. Using reference TRBV27 and TRBJ1-4 for the parts outside the CDR3, the full variable domain is EAQVTQNPRYLITVTGKKLTVTCSQNMNHEYMSWYRQDPGLGLRQIYYSMNVEVTDKGDVPEGYKVSRKEKRNFPLILESPSPNQTSLYFCASSPRGGANEKLFFGSGTQLSVL.

V usage is TRBV5-1 and J usage is TRBJ2-3; TRBD2 matches 12 bases. The CDR3 spans 16 residues. V gave up 4 bases and J gave up 6 bases; unmatched junction bases: 9. In germline, CDR1 is SGHRS, CDR2 YFSETQ. As DNA, the CDR3 is TGCGCCAGCAGCCCTGCACTAGCGGGGGGCTCGGATACGCAGTATTTT. This encodes CASSPALAGGSDTQYF.

This clone appeared once. This rearrangement joins TRBV4-1 to TRBJ2-5; D might be TRBD2 (6 bases). V lost 0 bases and J lost 11, with 13 bases in between. The germline CDR1 and CDR2 sequences are MGHRA and YSYEKL. The CDR3 has 13 amino acids. CDR3 sequence reads: CASSQDGGREQYF. The CDR3, as DNA: TGCGCCAGCAGCCAAGACGGTGGTCGGGAGCAGTACTTC.

The chain is built from TRBV6-1 and TRBJ1-5; tentatively, D is TRBD1 (5 bases). The CDR3 is 13 amino acids. Trimming stripped 7 bases from V and 1 base from J, with 8 bases between. Germline values: CDR1 MNHNS, CDR2 SASEGT. CDR3 in DNA: TGTGCCAGCACGTCAGGGAGCAATCAGCCCCAGCATTTT. Protein sequence: CASTSGSNQPQHF.

A single count supports this clone. The genes are TRBV5-1 and TRBJ2-5, with TRBD2 matching over 10 bases. CDR3 size: 16 residues. The germline V gene encodes CDR1 SGHRS and CDR2 YFSETQ. Trimming at V came to 0 bases and at J to 4 bases, leaving 6 bases not matched to a gene. The CDR3 spells CASSLGSSGGGETQYF. DNA of the CDR3: TGCGCCAGCAGCTTGGGCTCTAGCGGGGGTGGAGAGACCCAGTACTTC.

The chain joins TRBV10-1 to TRBJ2-2; D remains ambiguous. With 2 bases removed from V and 2 bases from J, the gap between germline ends came to 6 bases. The CDR3 spans 14 residues. Germline V gene data show CDR1 as WNHNN and CDR2 as SYGVQD (reference sequence). CDR3 DNA sequence: TGCGCCAGCAGTGAGCTACTAAACACCGGGGAGCTGTTTTTT. It codes for CASSELLNTGELFF.

The chain uses TRBV2 and TRBJ1-2; tentatively, D is TRBD1 (5 bases). Trimming stripped 3 bases from V and 6 bases from J, with 11 bases between. Looked up from germline, CDR1 is SNHLY and CDR2 is FYNNEI. The CDR3 loop spans 13 amino acids. CDR3 residues: CASSEAGFNGYTF. CDR3 in DNA: TGTGCCAGCAGTGAGGCAGGGTTCAATGGCTACACCTTC.

To note about this clone: This clone may be a read error of a much larger clone one base away. Other nucleotide sequences in the sample specify the same CDR3. V usage is TRBV6-6 and J usage is TRBJ2-5; unclear D gene. The V end was cut by 5 bases, the J end by 2 bases, with 3 bases between. The germline V gene encodes CDR1 MNHNY and CDR2 SVGAGI (reference sequence). The CDR3 contains 11 residues. CDR3 nucleotides: TGTGCCAGCAGTCCACAAGAGACCCAGTACTTC. It is translated as CASSPQETQYF.

This clone has just a few counts. The genes are TRBV28 and TRBJ1-6; the D gene is possibly TRBD1 (6 bases). V lost 7 bases and J lost 0, with 19 bases in between. CDR1 is MDHEN, CDR2 SYDVKM, per germline. The CDR3 is 18 residues long. CDR3 sequence reads: CASTDIGQGISYNSPLHF. CDR3 nucleotide sequence: TGTGCCAGCACCGATATAGGTCAGGGGATCTCCTATAATTCACCCCTCCACTTT.

This sequence joins TRBV15 and TRBJ1-1; TRBD1 might be the D (5 bases). V was clipped by 0 bases and J by 6 bases, with 11 bases between them. Per the germline V gene, CDR1 is LNHNV and CDR2 is YYDKDF (reference sequence). The CDR3 runs 14 residues. CDR3 in DNA: TGTGCCACCAGCAGAGATGCGGGGGTGGCTGAAGCTTTCTTT. It translates to CATSRDAGVAEAFF.

V gene TRBV30 combines with J gene TRBJ1-5; possible D gene TRBD1, 5 bases. Germline CDR1 is GTSNPN and CDR2 is SVGIG (reference sequence). Trimming cost V 2 bases and J 3 bases, with 26 bases left between them. The CDR3 covers 19 residues. CDR3 DNA sequence: TGTGCCTGGAGTTTCCGATTTGGGGGGAGTCTAGACTTCAATCAGCCCCAGCATTTT. Its translation is CAWSFRFGGSLDFNQPQHF.

The chain employs TRBV5-5 and TRBJ2-7, with TRBD1 as a possible D gene (6 bases). The V end was cut by 3 bases, the J end by 4 bases, with 17 bases between. Per germline, CDR1 SGHKS and CDR2 YYEKEE (reference sequence). The CDR3 contains 15 residues. The CDR3 loop is CASSSSGTRLYEQYF. DNA of the CDR3: TGTGCCAGCAGCTCGAGTGGGACACGACTGTACGAGCAGTACTTC.

The genes are TRBV27 and TRBJ1-2; 9 bases agree with TRBD1. The length of the CDR3 is 15 residues. Trimming removed 5 bases from V and 4 bases from J; junction bases left unmatched: 8. Germline values: CDR1 MNHEY, CDR2 SMNVEV (reference sequence). CDR3 nucleotides: TGTGCCAGCAGTCCGAGACAGGGGGATCTCTATGGCTACACCTTC. Its translation: CASSPRQGDLYGYTF.

This clone showed up just a few times. This chain links TRBV5-1 with TRBJ2-3; D may correspond to TRBD1 or TRBD2 (7 bases each). Germline lookup yields CDR1 SGHRS and CDR2 YFSETQ. The CDR3 loop spans 15 amino acids. V lost 6 bases to trimming and J lost 4 bases, with 18 bases between them. CDR3: CASTSQGGPADTQYF. For the CDR3, the DNA is TGCGCCAGCACCTCTCAGGGGGGGCCCGCAGATACGCAGTATTTT.

The rearrangement links TRBV19 to TRBJ1-5; possible D gene TRBD1, 5 bases. CDR3 length: 16 amino acids. V lost 6 bases and J 4 bases, leaving 19 bases between the germline ends. Germline CDR1 LNHDA, CDR2 SQIVND (reference sequence). CDR3 DNA sequence: TGTGCCAGTAGCCGTGGGGGAGGACATCATAATCAGCCCCAGCATTTT. Amino acid sequence: CASSRGGGHHNQPQHF.

This clone was recorded a few times. The chain uses TRBV5-4 and TRBJ2-3, with 8 nucleotides matching TRBD2. Germline CDR1 is SGHNT and CDR2 is YYREEE (reference sequence). Trimming cost V 4 bases and J 5 bases; bases outside gene matches: 9. The CDR3 contains 15 residues. The CDR3: CASSPGGGPRDTQYF. The DNA for the CDR3 is TGTGCCAGCAGCCCCGGGGGGGGTCCTCGAGATACGCAGTATTTT.

The gene calls are TRBV28 and TRBJ2-7; no clear D. Deletions cut 3 bases from V and 3 bases from J, with 9 bases between. Germline loops: CDR1 MDHEN, CDR2 SYDVKM. This CDR3 contains 13 residues. CDR3 nucleotides: TGTGCCAGCAGTTTTAACCGCTACTACGAGCAGTACTTC. This codes for CASSFNRYYEQYF.

The V call is TRBV6-1, the J call TRBJ2-2; D unresolved. The CDR3 sequence is 11 residues long. Germline assignment: CDR1 MNHNS and CDR2 SASEGT. V lost 5 bases and J lost 6, with 4 bases in between. The DNA for the CDR3 is TGTGCCAGCAGTTTTTCCGGGGAGCTGTTTTTT. Amino acids: CASSFSGELFF.

The chain carries TRBV29-1 and TRBJ2-2, with 7 bases lining up with TRBD2. The CDR3 sequence is 14 residues long. Looked up from germline, CDR1 is SQVTM and CDR2 is ANQGSEA. The V and J ends lost 4 bases and 6 bases, in that order; junction bases with no gene match: 8. CDR3 sequence reads: CSVAVFGGAGELFF. DNA for the CDR3: TGCAGCGTTGCTGTCTTTGGGGGGGCCGGGGAGCTGTTTTTT.

A single count supports this clone. Other DNA sequences from this sample encode an identical CDR3 as well. V gene TRBV2 combines with J gene TRBJ2-1; maybe TRBD1 (5 bases). The CDR3 sequence is 11 residues long. Germline loops: CDR1 SNHLY, CDR2 FYNNEI. V was pared by 3 bases and J by 9 bases, with 6 bases between. In DNA, the CDR3 is TGTGCCAGCAGTGATAGGGGTGAGCAGTTCTTC. It codes for CASSDRGEQFF.

As for this clone: The same CDR3 can be traced to other DNA sequences in this sample. J is TRBJ1-2 and V is TRBV18; D is uncertain. CDR3 length equals 13 residues. Trimming stripped 1 base from V and 2 bases from J, with 5 bases between. From germline, CDR1 is KGHSH and CDR2 LQKENI. The CDR3 nucleotides are TGTGCCAGCTCACCACAAGGAAACTATGGCTACACCTTC. It encodes CASSPQGNYGYTF. The whole variable domain, filled in from reference TRBV18 and TRBJ1-2, reads NAGVMQNPRHLVRRRGQEARLRCSPMKGHSHVYWYRQLPEEGLKFMVYLQKENIIDESGMPKERFSAEFPKEGPSILRIQQVVRGDSAAYFCASSPQGNYGYTFGSGTRLTVV.

The chain uses TRBV5-4 and TRBJ1-1; D perhaps matches TRBD1 (5 bases). Germline V gives CDR1 SGHNT, CDR2 YYREEE (reference sequence). CDR3 length equals 17 residues. V gave up 0 bases and J gave up 1 base, with 16 bases separating them. The CDR3, as DNA: TGTGCCAGCAGCTTGGGTGCGGGGCCTTGGGGGAACACTGAAGCTTTCTTT. This codes for CASSLGAGPWGNTEAFF.

The rearrangement links TRBV2 to TRBJ2-7; D not certain. CDR3 length: 12 amino acids. The V end lost 7 bases, the J end lost 0 bases, and 7 bases lay between the germline ends. Looked up from germline, CDR1 is SNHLY and CDR2 is FYNNEI. Here the CDR3 DNA reads TGTGCCAGCACAGAGGACTCCTACGAGCAGTACTTC. This codes for CASTEDSYEQYF.